These 2 T cell receptor beta chains were all obtained from the same sample, sequenced in a study of STAT5B mutations in CD4+ large granular lymphocyte leukemia. Sequencing was performed with immunoSEQ multiplex PCR; in TCRdb, only in-frame clones are kept and a portion is missing. The data show 31,000 or so clones, approximately 74% seen once. The sequenced sample was CD4+ T cells from blood buffy coats. The receptors stem from a human donor in good health.

The CDR3 DNA is TGCGCCAGCAGCTTGGGGGAGGACAGGGTAAACAATGAGCAGTTCTTC. Its translation: CASSLGEDRVNNEQFF. This rearrangement joins TRBV5-1 to TRBJ2-1, with 8 bases lining up with TRBD1. The CDR3 spans 16 residues. V lost 0 bases, J lost 5 bases, and 7 bases stayed unmatched. Germline V gene lookup returns CDR1 SGHRS and CDR2 YFSETQ.

This chain connects TRBV19 to TRBJ2-5; a weak D match, TRBD2 (5 bases). Deletions cut 5 bases from V and 11 bases from J, with 24 bases between. There are 15 residues in the CDR3. Germline CDR1 reads LNHDA; CDR2 reads SQIVND (reference sequence). CDR3 bases: TGTGCCAGTAGTGTCAACAGCCTGGCTACAGCGGAGCAGTACTTC. Its translation is CASSVNSLATAEQYF.